This paragraph covers one TCR beta chain sequence. Antigen unknown. The data are from a study of T-cell reconstitution after alpha-beta-depleted transplantation in children. Points from the study as a whole: From newly produced T cells came most of the T-cell counts and diversity one year after transplant.

The germline CDR1 and CDR2 sequences are LGHNA and YSLEER. CDR3 size: 15 residues. The ends were cut back, 4 bases at V and 5 bases at J, with 16 bases in the middle. Unique molecular identifiers were incorporated when the TCRbeta library was constructed. TCRdb analysed the PCR reads with MiXCR anew, one entry per CDR3 protein. This table has some 550,000 distinct CDR3 sequences, roughly 23% appearing once. The input for sequencing was PBMCs, mostly from graft donor cells, taken 360 days after TCRalphabeta/CD19-depleted stem cell transplant. The receptor was derived from a boy under three years old who had a stem cell transplant for acute myeloid leukemia, so the T cells may come from the graft donor. The chain uses TRBV4-3 and TRBJ2-3; possible D gene TRBD2, 5 bases. The CDR3 nucleotides read TGCGCCAGCAGCCGCATTCTATCCGGGGAAGATACGCAGTATTTT. Amino acids: CASSRILSGEDTQYF.